A selection of T cell receptor beta chains follows, all from one sample in a study of T cell changes during pregnancy in multiple sclerosis. Clones were sequenced by immunoSEQ multiplex PCR, and TCRdb holds only the in-frame ones, with some missing. The sample has around 62,000 clones, 89% seen once. The sample consisted of peripheral blood, taken in the first trimester of pregnancy. The receptor set was obtained from a female donor with multiple sclerosis, enrolled in a pregnancy study. Both conserved end residues are part of each CDR3. A D gene is named only where the DNA matches it firmly. The size of a clone is reported for some rows only, either as once, few or many, or as a class for expanded clones.

V gene: TRBV5-4; clone size: -; D gene: -; J gene: TRBJ1-2; CDR3 protein: CASSTREGGYTF; CDR3 DNA: TGTGCCAGCAGTACTAGGGAGGGGGGCTACACCTTC
V gene: TRBV7-9; clone size: -; D gene: TRBD2; J gene: TRBJ2-3; CDR3 protein: CASSFTSSGRTDTQYF; CDR3 DNA: TGTGCCAGCAGCTTTACTTCTAGCGGGAGAACAGATACGCAGTATTTT
V gene: TRBV2; clone size: once; D gene: TRBD2; J gene: TRBJ2-7; CDR3 protein: CASRGTSGMNEQYF; CDR3 DNA: TGTGCCAGCAGGGGGACTAGCGGGATGAACGAGCAGTACTTC
V gene: TRBV11-3; clone size: -; D gene: TRBD1; J gene: TRBJ2-1; CDR3 protein: CASSLGTGGYNEQFF; CDR3 DNA: TGTGCCAGCAGCCTCGGGACAGGGGGCTACAATGAGCAGTTCTTC
V gene: TRBV5-1; clone size: once; D gene: -; J gene: TRBJ1-1; CDR3 protein: CASSLDGQNEAFF; CDR3 DNA: TGCGCCAGCAGCTTGGACGGACAGAATGAAGCTTTCTTT
V gene: TRBV12-5; clone size: -; D gene: -; J gene: TRBJ2-5; CDR3 protein: CASGLVPDWETQYF; CDR3 DNA: TGTGCTAGTGGTTTGGTCCCGGACTGGGAGACCCAGTACTTC
V gene: TRBV19; clone size: -; D gene: TRBD1; J gene: TRBJ2-5; CDR3 protein: CASSIATGAGREETQYF; CDR3 DNA: TGTGCCAGTAGTATAGCCACAGGGGCTGGTAGGGAGGAGACCCAGTACTTC
V gene: TRBV7-9; clone size: -; D gene: -; J gene: TRBJ2-5; CDR3 protein: CASSLPQATSETQYF; CDR3 DNA: TGTGCCAGCAGCTTGCCACAGGCCACCAGCGAGACCCAGTACTTC
V gene: TRBV2; clone size: -; D gene: TRBD2; J gene: TRBJ2-1; CDR3 protein: CASRGAGNYNEQFF; CDR3 DNA: TGTGCCAGCAGGGGAGCGGGAAACTACAATGAGCAGTTCTTC
V gene: TRBV5-5; clone size: -; D gene: -; J gene: TRBJ1-3; CDR3 protein: CASSLGAVRSGTIYF; CDR3 DNA: TGTGCCAGCAGCTTGGGGGCAGTCCGCAGTGGCACCATATATTTT
V gene: TRBV28; clone size: -; D gene: TRBD1; J gene: TRBJ2-2; CDR3 protein: CASRWGQMNTGELFF; CDR3 DNA: TGTGCCAGCAGATGGGGACAGATGAACACCGGGGAGCTGTTTTTT
V gene: TRBV6-5; clone size: -; D gene: TRBD2; J gene: TRBJ2-1; CDR3 protein: CASRAGGFYEQFF; CDR3 DNA: TGTGCCAGCCGGGCGGGGGGTTTTTATGAGCAGTTCTTC
V gene: TRBV16; clone size: -; D gene: -; J gene: TRBJ1-1; CDR3 protein: CASSRILQTEAFF; CDR3 DNA: TGTGCCAGCAGCCGAATCCTCCAGACTGAAGCTTTCTTT
V gene: TRBV5-1; clone size: -; D gene: -; J gene: TRBJ2-3; CDR3 protein: CASSLGGWAGPTDTQYF; CDR3 DNA: TGCGCCAGCAGCTTGGGCGGATGGGCGGGTCCCACAGATACGCAGTATTTT
V gene: TRBV7-2; clone size: -; D gene: TRBD2; J gene: TRBJ2-1; CDR3 protein: CASSSRTSGGNEQFF; CDR3 DNA: TGTGCCAGCAGCTCCCGGACTAGCGGGGGTAATGAGCAGTTCTTC
V gene: TRBV29-1; clone size: -; D gene: -; J gene: TRBJ2-7; CDR3 protein: CSVEEQGRAYEQYF; CDR3 DNA: TGCAGCGTTGAAGAACAGGGTAGAGCCTACGAGCAGTACTTC
V gene: TRBV6-5; clone size: -; D gene: TRBD1; J gene: TRBJ1-2; CDR3 protein: CASSKHGTVYGYTF; CDR3 DNA: TGTGCCAGCAGTAAACACGGGACAGTCTATGGCTACACCTTC
V gene: TRBV6-5; clone size: -; D gene: -; J gene: TRBJ2-1; CDR3 protein: CASSSPHGQINEQFF; CDR3 DNA: TGTGCCAGCAGTAGCCCCCATGGACAGATCAATGAGCAGTTCTTC
V gene: TRBV18; clone size: medium-sized; D gene: -; J gene: TRBJ1-1; CDR3 protein: CASSPQGAGNHF; CDR3 DNA: TGTGCCAGCTCACCACAAGGAGCGGGGAATCACTTT
V gene: TRBV10-3; clone size: -; D gene: TRBD1; J gene: TRBJ1-1; CDR3 protein: CAISEVTGGGSEAFF; CDR3 DNA: TGTGCCATCAGTGAGGTGACAGGGGGCGGGAGTGAAGCTTTCTTT
V gene: TRBV7-2; clone size: -; D gene: -; J gene: TRBJ2-1; CDR3 protein: CASSFQSHSNNEQFF; CDR3 DNA: TGTGCCAGCAGCTTTCAAAGCCACTCTAACAATGAGCAGTTCTTC
V gene: TRBV11-2; clone size: -; D gene: -; J gene: TRBJ1-1; CDR3 protein: CASSSLRRNTEAFF; CDR3 DNA: TGTGCCAGCAGCTCCTTGAGGCGGAACACTGAAGCTTTCTTT
V gene: TRBV19; clone size: -; D gene: -; J gene: TRBJ1-1; CDR3 protein: CASSVSLEAFF; CDR3 DNA: TGTGCCAGTAGTGTATCCCTTGAAGCTTTCTTT
V gene: TRBV4-1; clone size: once; D gene: TRBD2; J gene: TRBJ2-2; CDR3 protein: CASSQDRLAGLLSGELFF; CDR3 DNA: TGCGCCAGCAGCCAAGATAGACTAGCGGGGCTCCTGTCCGGGGAGCTGTTTTTT
V gene: TRBV4-1; clone size: -; D gene: -; J gene: TRBJ2-2; CDR3 protein: CASSQDRGWELFF; CDR3 DNA: TGCGCCAGCAGCCAAGATCGGGGGTGGGAGCTGTTTTTT
V gene: TRBV29-1; clone size: once; D gene: -; J gene: TRBJ1-5; CDR3 protein: CSVAGTGNQPQHF; CDR3 DNA: TGCAGCGTTGCGGGAACGGGCAATCAGCCCCAGCATTTT
V gene: TRBV29-1; clone size: -; D gene: -; J gene: TRBJ2-2; CDR3 protein: CSARGRNTGELFF; CDR3 DNA: TGCAGCGCCAGGGGCAGGAACACCGGGGAGCTGTTTTTT
V gene: TRBV27; clone size: once; D gene: TRBD2; J gene: TRBJ2-7; CDR3 protein: CASSLSRGGHYEQYF; CDR3 DNA: TGTGCCAGCAGTTTAAGTCGGGGAGGGCACTACGAGCAGTACTTC
V gene: TRBV4-2; clone size: -; D gene: TRBD2; J gene: TRBJ2-5; CDR3 protein: CASSQVSSAGGGETQYF; CDR3 DNA: TGTGCCAGCAGCCAAGTTAGTTCGGCGGGAGGGGGAGAGACCCAGTACTTC
V gene: TRBV7-2; clone size: -; D gene: -; J gene: TRBJ1-3; CDR3 protein: CASSNSLDSGNTIYF; CDR3 DNA: TGTGCCAGCAGCAATTCACTAGACTCTGGAAACACCATATATTTT
V gene: TRBV5-4; clone size: -; D gene: TRBD2; J gene: TRBJ2-4; CDR3 protein: CASTLEGSGRIGGIQYF; CDR3 DNA: TGTGCCAGCACCCTCGAAGGTAGCGGGAGAATCGGAGGCATTCAGTACTTC
V gene: TRBV6-4; clone size: -; D gene: TRBD2; J gene: TRBJ2-3; CDR3 protein: CASSDLREGNTQYF; CDR3 DNA: TGTGCCAGCAGTGACTTACGGGAGGGGAATACGCAGTATTTT
V gene: TRBV10-1; clone size: -; D gene: -; J gene: TRBJ2-7; CDR3 protein: CASSDAIRGGYEQYF; CDR3 DNA: TGCGCCAGCAGCGATGCGATAAGGGGGGGCTACGAGCAGTACTTC